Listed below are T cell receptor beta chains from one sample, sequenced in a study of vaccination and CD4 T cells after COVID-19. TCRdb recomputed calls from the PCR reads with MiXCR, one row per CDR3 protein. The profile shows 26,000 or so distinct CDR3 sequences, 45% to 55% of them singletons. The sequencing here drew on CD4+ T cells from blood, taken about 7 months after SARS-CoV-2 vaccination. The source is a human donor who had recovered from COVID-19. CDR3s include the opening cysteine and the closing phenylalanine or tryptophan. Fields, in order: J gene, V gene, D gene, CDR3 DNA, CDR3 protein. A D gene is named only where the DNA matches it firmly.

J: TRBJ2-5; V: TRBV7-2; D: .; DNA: TGTGCCAGCAGCTTCTCGACCCAAGAGACCCAGTACTTC; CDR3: CASSFSTQETQYF
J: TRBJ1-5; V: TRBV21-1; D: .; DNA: TGTGCCAGCAGGGATTGGGTTTGGAGTCAGCCCCAGCATTTT; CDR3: CASRDWVWSQPQHF
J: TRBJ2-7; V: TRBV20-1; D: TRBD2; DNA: TGCAGTGCTAGAGATGTAGCGGGAGTACAGTACGAGCAGTACTTC; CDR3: CSARDVAGVQYEQYF
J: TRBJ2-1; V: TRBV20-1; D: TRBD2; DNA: TGCAGTGCTAGAGATCTGGGTACGGGACTACGCTACAATGAGCAGTTCTTC; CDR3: CSARDLGTGLRYNEQFF